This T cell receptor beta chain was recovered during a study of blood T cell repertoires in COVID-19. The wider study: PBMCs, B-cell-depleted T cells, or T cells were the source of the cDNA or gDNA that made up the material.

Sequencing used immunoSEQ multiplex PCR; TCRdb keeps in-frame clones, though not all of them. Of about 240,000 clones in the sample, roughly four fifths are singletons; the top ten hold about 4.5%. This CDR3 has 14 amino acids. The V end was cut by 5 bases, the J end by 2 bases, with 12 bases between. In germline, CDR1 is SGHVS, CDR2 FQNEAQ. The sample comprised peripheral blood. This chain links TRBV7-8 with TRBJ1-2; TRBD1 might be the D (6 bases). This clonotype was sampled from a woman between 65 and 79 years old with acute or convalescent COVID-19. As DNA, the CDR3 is TGTGCCAGCAGCACCTTTGACAGGAACTATGGCTACACCTTC. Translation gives CASSTFDRNYGYTF.